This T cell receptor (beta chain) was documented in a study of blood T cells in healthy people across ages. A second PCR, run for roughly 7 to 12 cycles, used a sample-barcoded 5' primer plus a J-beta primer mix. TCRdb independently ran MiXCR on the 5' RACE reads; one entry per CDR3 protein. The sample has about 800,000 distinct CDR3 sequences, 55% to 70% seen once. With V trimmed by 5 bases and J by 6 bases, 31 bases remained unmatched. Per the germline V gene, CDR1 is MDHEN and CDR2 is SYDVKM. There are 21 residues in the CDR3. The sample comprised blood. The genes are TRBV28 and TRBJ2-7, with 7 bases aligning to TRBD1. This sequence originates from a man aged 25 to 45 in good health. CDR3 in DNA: TGTGCCAGCAGTAGGGCCTACAGGGGACCTACGAGCAAGGGCTATTTCCGCGAGCAGTACTTC. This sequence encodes CASSRAYRGPTSKGYFREQYF.